Sequencing of this T cell receptor beta chain was carried out in a study of shared clonotypes between healthy human individuals. The table came from immunoSEQ multiplex PCR; TCRdb's copy has only in-frame clones and leaves some out. The table lists around 2.1 million clones, 95% of them singletons. Sequenced sample: naive CD4+ T cells sorted from blood. Subset given: CD45RA+ positively selected. This sequence was found in a man younger than 30 in good health.

DNA of the CDR3: TGTGCCAGCAGCGTAGGTAGTTGGGCAGGGGTCCTCACTAGCGGAAACTACAATGAGCAGTTCTTC. This sequence encodes CASSVGSWAGVLTSGNYNEQFF. The chain links TRBV9 to TRBJ2-1; 8 bases align to TRBD2. Germline V lookup: CDR1 SGDLS, CDR2 YYNGEE. The J segment lost 3 bases and the V segment lost 0 bases, leaving 23 bases of the junction unmatched. This CDR3 has 22 amino acids.